This T cell receptor (beta chain) was found in a study of T cell clones after liver transplantation. Study overall: Without induction therapy, subjects received standard immunosuppression until 12-24 months post-transplant.

The length of the CDR3 is 12 residues. The germline V gene encodes CDR1 SGHAT and CDR2 FQNNGV. V was trimmed by 1 base and J by 2 bases, leaving 2 bases between them. Assay: immunoSEQ multiplex PCR; the TCRdb copy retains only in-frame clones and omits some. This table holds 55,000 to 80,000 clones, more than 75% found once. V usage is TRBV11-2 and J usage is TRBJ1-2; D gene unclear. The sequence was obtained from a human donor who received a liver transplant. Sequencing was performed on CD4+ T cells from blood, taken before liver transplant. This chain's CDR3 is CASSLANYGYTF. As DNA, the CDR3 is TGTGCCAGCAGCTTAGCGAACTATGGCTACACCTTC. Variable domain in full (rest from reference TRBV11-2 and TRBJ1-2): EAGVAQSPRYKIIEKRQSVAFWCNPISGHATLYWYQQILGQGPKLLIQFQNNGVVDDSQLPKDRFSAERLKGVDSTLKIQPAKLEDSAVYLCASSLANYGYTFGSGTRLTVV.